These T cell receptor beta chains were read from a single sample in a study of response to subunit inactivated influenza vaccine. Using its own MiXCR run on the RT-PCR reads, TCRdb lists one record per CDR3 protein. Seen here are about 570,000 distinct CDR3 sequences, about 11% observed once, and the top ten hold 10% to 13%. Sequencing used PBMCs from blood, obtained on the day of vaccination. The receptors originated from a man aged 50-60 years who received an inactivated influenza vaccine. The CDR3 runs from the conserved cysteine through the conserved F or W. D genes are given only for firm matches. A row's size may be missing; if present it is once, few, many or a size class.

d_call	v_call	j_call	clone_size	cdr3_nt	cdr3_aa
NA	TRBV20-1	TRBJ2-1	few	TGCAGTGCTAGAAACGGGATCACTCGCAATGAGCAGTTCTTC	CSARNGITRNEQFF
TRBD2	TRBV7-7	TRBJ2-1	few	TGTGCCAGCAGCTTAGTCCACACCGGGACTAGCGGTTACAATGAGCAGTTCTTC	CASSLVHTGTSGYNEQFF
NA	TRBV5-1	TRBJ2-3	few	TGCGCCAGCAGCCTGACTCAGGGTTTGGGAGATACGCAGTATTTT	CASSLTQGLGDTQYF
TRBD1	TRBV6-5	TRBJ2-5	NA	TGTGCCAGCAGTTATGGGACAGGTCTGGGGGAGACCCAGTACTTC	CASSYGTGLGETQYF
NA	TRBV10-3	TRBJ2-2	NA	TGTGCCATCGGGGGGAACACCGGGGAGCTGTTTTTT	CAIGGNTGELFF
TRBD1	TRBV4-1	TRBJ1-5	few	TGCGCCAGCAGCCAAGATACGCGGACAGGGTATCAGCCCCAGCATTTT	CASSQDTRTGYQPQHF
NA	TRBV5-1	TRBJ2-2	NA	TGCGCCAGCAGCCCATCGCGGGGCTCAAACACCGGGGAGCTGTTTTTT	CASSPSRGSNTGELFF
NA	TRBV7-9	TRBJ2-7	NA	TGTGCCAGCAGCCGACAGGTTTCCCGTGCGTACTTC	CASSRQVSRAYF
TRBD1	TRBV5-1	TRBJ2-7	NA	TGCGCCAGCAGCATCGGACAGGCAAACGAGCAGTACTTC	CASSIGQANEQYF
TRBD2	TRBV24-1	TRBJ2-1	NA	TGTGCCACCAGTGATCAAGGGATCGGGACTAGCAATGAGCAGTTCTTC	CATSDQGIGTSNEQFF
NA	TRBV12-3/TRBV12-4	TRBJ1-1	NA	TGTGCCAGCAGTTTACGCGGGGTTGAAGCTTTCTTT	CASSLRGVEAFF
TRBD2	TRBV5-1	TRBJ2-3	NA	TGCGCCAGCAGCTTGGTAACCCTTAGCGGGGTCGGAGATACGCAGTATTTT	CASSLVTLSGVGDTQYF
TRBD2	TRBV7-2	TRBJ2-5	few	TGTGCCAGCAGCAGGACTAGCGGGGGGGCCCTCCAAGAGACCCAGTACTTC	CASSRTSGGALQETQYF
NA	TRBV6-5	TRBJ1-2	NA	TGTGCCAGCAGTTACGCACTTCGACAGGCGGAAGACTATGGCTACACCTTC	CASSYALRQAEDYGYTF
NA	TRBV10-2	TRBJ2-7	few	TGCGCCAGCAGTGATCGTACCGGGACCACTTTCTCCTACGAGCAGTACTTC	CASSDRTGTTFSYEQYF
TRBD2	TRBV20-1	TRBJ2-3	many	TGCAGTGCTGCTAAAGCGGGAGGGCCCGACACAGATACGCAGTATTTT	CSAAKAGGPDTDTQYF
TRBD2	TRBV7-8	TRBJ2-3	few	TGTGCCAGCAGCTTAGGGCCTAGCGGGAGGGATACGCAGTATTTT	CASSLGPSGRDTQYF
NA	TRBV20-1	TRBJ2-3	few	TGCAGTGCTAGAGTCTCCTTTGGGCGTGATACGCAGTATTTT	CSARVSFGRDTQYF
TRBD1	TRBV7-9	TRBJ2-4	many	TGTGCCAGCAGCCGAGGACAGGCGTATGTTCAGTACTTC	CASSRGQAYVQYF
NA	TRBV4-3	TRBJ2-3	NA	TGCGCCAGCAGCCAAACCGTGACCGACTCCACAGATACGCAGTATTTT	CASSQTVTDSTDTQYF
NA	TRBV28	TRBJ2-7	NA	TGTGCCAGCATCCGCTTCAACGAGCAGTACTTC	CASIRFNEQYF
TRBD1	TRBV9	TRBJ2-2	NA	TGTGCCAGCAGCGTCAGGGGGCAGGGCGGGGAGCTGTTTTTT	CASSVRGQGGELFF
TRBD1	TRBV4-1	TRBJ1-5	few	TGCGCCAGCAGCCAAGTGTTCCCGGGACAGGGGGCCCGCAATCAGCCCCAGCATTTT	CASSQVFPGQGARNQPQHF
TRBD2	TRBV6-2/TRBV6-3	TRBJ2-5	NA	TGTGCCAGCACTTTGCGGGAGTGGGAGACCCAGTACTTC	CASTLREWETQYF
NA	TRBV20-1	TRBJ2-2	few	TGCAGTGCAAGGACAGATACCCGGTCCGGGGAGCTGTTTTTT	CSARTDTRSGELFF
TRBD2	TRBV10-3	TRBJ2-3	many	TGTGCCATCAGTGACGGACTAGCGGGCCCAGATACGCAGTATTTT	CAISDGLAGPDTQYF
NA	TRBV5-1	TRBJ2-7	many	TGCGCCAGCAGCTTGGTATCAGGAAAAAACCTGGGGGAGCAGTACTTC	CASSLVSGKNLGEQYF
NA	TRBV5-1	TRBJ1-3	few	TGCGCCAGCAGCTTGGGAGGCTCCGGGGACACCATATATTTT	CASSLGGSGDTIYF
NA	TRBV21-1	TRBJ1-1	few	TGTGCCAGCAGCGCGGACCCCGGGCACACCTGGTTGAACACTGAAGCTTTCTTT	CASSADPGHTWLNTEAFF
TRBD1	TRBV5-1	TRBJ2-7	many	TGCGCCAGCAGCTACCGGGACAGGGTGGGCGAGCAGTACTTC	CASSYRDRVGEQYF
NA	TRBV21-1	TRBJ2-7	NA	TGTGCCAGCATTTCAAGGCGGGTGGGGTACAAGCAGTACTTC	CASISRRVGYKQYF
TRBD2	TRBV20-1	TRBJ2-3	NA	TGCAGTGCTAGAGAGCCCAAGCGGGACGATACGCAGTATTTT	CSAREPKRDDTQYF
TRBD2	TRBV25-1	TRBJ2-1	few	TGTGCCAGCAGTGACTCAACTAGCGGGAGTTACAATGAGCAGTTCTTC	CASSDSTSGSYNEQFF
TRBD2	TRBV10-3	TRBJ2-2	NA	TGTGCCATCAGTGAACCTGGAGGTAGCGGGAGTTTGTACACCGGGGAGCTGTTTTTT	CAISEPGGSGSLYTGELFF
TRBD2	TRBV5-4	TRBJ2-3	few	TGTGCCAGCAGCTTGACGGGAGGTCGATCAGATACGCAGTATTTT	CASSLTGGRSDTQYF
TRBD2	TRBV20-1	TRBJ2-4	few	TGCAGTGCTAGAATGGGGCGGGGGATGCACTTC	CSARMGRGMHF
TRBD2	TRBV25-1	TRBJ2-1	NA	TGTGCCAGCAAACACCCAGCGGGGAGTGAGCAGTTCTTC	CASKHPAGSEQFF